These 32 T cell receptor beta chains came from one sample sequenced in a study of vaccination effects on CD4 cells after COVID-19 (dated by TCRdb to 2021 to 2024). No cognate antigen is known for these TCRs. In the ViraFEST assay, PBMC were stimulated with viral peptide pools, and antigen-specific CD4+ T cell clonotypes were then identified by expansion using TCR sequencing. After less than 13 days of culture, CD4+ T cells were isolated with the EasySep CD4+ T cell isolation kit. Healthy vaccine recipients had no prior SARS-CoV-2 infection, confirmed by negative nucleocapsid antibodies before and after vaccination. Preparation of the library involved the immunoSEQ multiplex PCR assay. This is the immuneACCESS table as TCRdb keeps it, with only in-frame sequences that have V and J called. A part of the clones is gone; compared with another copy, unresolved V genes explain less than half, and the rest is unexplained. The sample yields about 27,000 clones; around three quarters were counted once. Of the sample, over 20% is held by the ten largest clones.

The sequences come from CD4+ T cells from PBMCs cultured with HCoV-NL63 spike peptides, collected before COVID-19 vaccination. Read against the paper, the sample's cell subset or site label means: HCoV-NL63 spike overlapping peptide pool stimulation. Receptors were obtained from a human donor who received a COVID-19 vaccine.

The chain employs TRBV28 and TRBJ1-4; D gene uncertain. From germline, CDR1 is MDHEN and CDR2 SYDVKM. The V and J ends lost 6 bases and 4 bases respectively, with 9 bases between them. This CDR3 is built from 13 residues. Here the CDR3 reads CASRRTNNEKLFF. DNA of the CDR3: TGTGCCAGCAGACGGACGAATAATGAAAAACTGTTTTTT.

The chain carries TRBV9 and TRBJ2-1; D is ambiguous. The ends were cut back, 0 bases at V and 7 bases at J, with 17 bases in the middle. The germline gives CDR1 SGDLS, CDR2 YYNGEE. This CDR3 has 16 residues. As DNA, the CDR3 is TGTGCCAGCAGCGTAGCCGACTCCCCCTATGGGAATGAGCAGTTCTTC. It codes for CASSVADSPYGNEQFF. Full variable domain (remainder filled in from reference TRBV9 and TRBJ2-1): DSGVTQTPKHLITATGQRVTLRCSPRSGDLSVYWYQQSLDQGLQFLIQYYNGEERAKGNILERFSAQQFPDLHSELNLSSLELGDSALYFCASSVADSPYGNEQFFGPGTRLTVL.

J is TRBJ2-2 and V is TRBV11-3, with TRBD2 as a possible D gene (7 bases). V lost 4 bases and J 5 bases, leaving 17 bases between the germline ends. Germline CDR1 and CDR2: SGHNT and YENEEA. The length of the CDR3 is 16 residues. Written as DNA, the CDR3 is TGTGCCAGCAGCTATGGGGGGGCTTCGCGGACCGGGGAGCTGTTTTTT. Residues: CASSYGGASRTGELFF.

The chain uses TRBV6-2 or TRBV6-3 and TRBJ1-5; the D is unclear. The V end was cut by 0 bases, the J end by 9 bases, with 12 bases between. Germline-derived CDR1 and CDR2 are MNHEY and SVGEGT. The CDR3 contains 14 residues. As DNA, the CDR3 is TGTGCCAGCAGTTACTCGGCAGCCCTTGGGCCCCAGCATTTT. It encodes CASSYSAALGPQHF.

V and J are TRBV6-5 and TRBJ2-5, with TRBD1 as a possible D gene (5 bases). The CDR3 spans 11 residues. With 8 bases removed from V and 10 bases from J, the gap between germline ends came to 14 bases. The germline gives CDR1 MNHEY, CDR2 SVGAGI. CDR3 protein: CASRAIGDQYF. CDR3 nucleotide sequence: TGTGCCAGCCGGGCCATAGGGGACCAGTACTTC.

The CDR3, as DNA: TGTGCCAGCAGCCATGCAGGGGGTAGCACTGAAGCTTTCTTT. Translated, it gives CASSHAGGSTEAFF. This rearrangement joins TRBV14 to TRBJ1-1; TRBD1 matches at 7 bases. CDR1 SGHDN and CDR2 FVKESK come from the germline V gene. Trimming removed 3 bases from V and 4 bases from J; junction bases left unmatched: 5. CDR3 length: 14 amino acids.

In this sample, this clone turned up a few times. V gene TRBV2 combines with J gene TRBJ1-1, with 9 nucleotides matching TRBD1. After removal of 6 bases from V and 6 bases from J, the junction contained 5 bases not matched to a gene. Germline CDR1 is SNHLY and CDR2 is FYNNEI. The CDR3 spans 13 residues. The CDR3 sequence is CASSGQGSSEAFF. The CDR3 region has the DNA TGTGCCAGCAGCGGACAGGGGAGCTCTGAAGCTTTCTTT. The full variable domain, rest sourced from reference TRBV2 and TRBJ1-1, is EPEVTQTPSHQVTQMGQEVILRCVPISNHLYFYWYRQILGQKVEFLVSFYNNEISEKSEIFDDQFSVERPDGSNFTLKIRSTKLEDSAMYFCASSGQGSSEAFFGQGTRLTVV.

The chain joins TRBV30 to TRBJ2-3; TRBD1 matches at 8 bases. CDR1 and CDR2 from the germline V gene are GTSNPN and SVGIG (reference sequence). The CDR3 runs to 15 residues. The J segment lost 4 bases and the V segment lost 3 bases, leaving 9 bases of the junction unmatched. The CDR3, as DNA: TGTGCCTGGAGGTCGCAGGGGGCAGGGGCAGATACGCAGTATTTT. This encodes CAWRSQGAGADTQYF.

The chain employs TRBV11-3 and TRBJ2-2; tentative D call: TRBD1 (6 bases). Germline lookup yields CDR1 SGHNT and CDR2 YENEEA. CDR3 size: 14 residues. V was cut by 5 bases and J by 4 bases, with 11 bases left in between. CDR3 in amino acids: CASSPGVRTGELFF. The CDR3 nucleotides read TGTGCCAGCAGCCCAGGGGTGCGCACCGGGGAGCTGTTTTTT.

The V call is TRBV5-1, the J call TRBJ1-2; TRBD1 agrees at 11 bases. This CDR3 is built from 15 residues. With 2 bases clipped from V and 4 bases from J, the junction kept 4 bases outside the gene matches. Germline CDR1 and CDR2: SGHRS and YFSETQ. The CDR3 nucleotides are TGCGCCAGCAGCTTAAGGACAGGGGGCCCCTATGGCTACACCTTC. Translation gives CASSLRTGGPYGYTF.

The chain joins TRBV7-2 to TRBJ1-5; 8 positions agree with TRBD1. This CDR3 has 14 residues. CDR1 is SGHTA, CDR2 FQGNSA, per germline. With V trimmed by 3 bases and J by 6 bases, 4 bases remained unmatched. CDR3 protein: CASSLTGVGQPQHF. CDR3 in DNA: TGTGCCAGCAGCTTGACAGGGGTCGGTCAGCCCCAGCATTTT. Full variable domain (rest looked up from reference TRBV7-2 and TRBJ1-5): GAGVSQSPSNKVTEKGKDVELRCDPISGHTALYWYRQSLGQGLEFLIYFQGNSAPDKSGLPSDRFSAERTGGSVSTLTIQRTQQEDSAVYLCASSLTGVGQPQHFGDGTRLSIL.

This clone was found once. The chain recombines TRBV19 with TRBJ2-1, with TRBD2 as a possible D gene (6 bases). Germline CDR1 LNHDA, CDR2 SQIVND (reference sequence). The CDR3 sequence is 16 residues long. V lost 5 bases, J lost 2 bases, and 16 bases lay in between. CDR3 nucleotides: TGTGCCAGTAGTTATCAGCTAGCGTCGACCTACAATGAGCAGTTCTTC. It encodes CASSYQLASTYNEQFF.

By share, this clone counts as medium-sized. The chain has TRBV5-1 and TRBJ2-7; D may be TRBD2 (5 bases). Trimming pared 8 bases from V and 2 bases from J, leaving 8 bases between. The CDR3 covers 11 residues. Germline V gene sequence: CDR1 SGHRS, CDR2 YFSETQ. The CDR3 DNA follows: TGCGCCAGAGGGAGTGCCTACGAGCAGTACTTC. Its translation: CARGSAYEQYF.

The gene calls are TRBV3-1 (or the pseudogene TRBV3-2) and TRBJ1-4, with D tentatively TRBD1 (5 bases). This CDR3 region has 14 residues. V was clipped by 6 bases and J by 4 bases, with 12 bases between them. Germline-derived CDR1 and CDR2 are LGHDT and YNNKEL (reference sequence). The CDR3 spells CASRSPGYNEKLFF. In nucleotides, the CDR3 is TGTGCCAGCAGATCCCCAGGGTATAATGAAAAACTGTTTTTT.

This chain connects TRBV7-9 to TRBJ2-6; maybe TRBD2 (7 bases). Germline-derived CDR1 and CDR2 are SEHNR and FQNEAQ (reference sequence). The length of the CDR3 is 18 residues. Trimming removed 4 bases from V and 1 base from J, with 17 bases in between. The CDR3 region has the DNA TGTGCCAGCAGCTCGGGGGGCTTCCTAAAGTCTGGGGCCAACGTCCTGACTTTC. This encodes CASSSGGFLKSGANVLTF.

This rearrangement joins TRBV5-8 to TRBJ1-4; 7 nucleotides align to TRBD1. The CDR3 is 15 amino acids. Germline CDR1 reads SGHTS; CDR2 reads YDEGEE. V was pared by 5 bases and J by 3 bases, with 7 bases of the junction left unmatched. The CDR3 reads CASRRGGRANEKLFF. The CDR3 nucleotides read TGTGCCAGCAGGCGAGGGGGCAGAGCTAATGAAAAACTGTTTTTT.

This clone showed up just a few times. V is TRBV2 and J is TRBJ1-5; no definite D call. Germline-derived CDR1 and CDR2 are SNHLY and FYNNEI. Trimming removed 9 bases at V and 2 bases at J, with 14 bases between. The CDR3 runs 14 residues. In DNA, the CDR3 is TGTGCCAGTGGATCCCAGGAGGGCAATCAGCCCCAGCATTTT. Protein sequence: CASGSQEGNQPQHF.

As DNA, the CDR3 is TGTGCCAGCAGGCCTAGCGGGGGGCGCTACGAGCAGTACTTC. It specifies CASRPSGGRYEQYF. The gene calls are TRBV28 and TRBJ2-7; TRBD2 aligns across 11 bases. This CDR3 spans 14 amino acids. V was pared by 6 bases and J by 3 bases, with 4 bases of the junction left unmatched. Germline V gives CDR1 MDHEN, CDR2 SYDVKM.

This CDR3 reads CASSLGTGRQETQYF. The CDR3 nucleotides read TGTGCCAGCAGCTTAGGGACAGGGAGACAAGAGACCCAGTACTTC. The rearrangement links TRBV11-2 to TRBJ2-5; 8 bases map to TRBD1. Germline-derived CDR1 and CDR2 are SGHAT and FQNNGV. V shed 1 base and J 2 bases; nucleotides not matched to a gene: 3. This CDR3 contains 15 residues.

The chain recombines TRBV11-2 with TRBJ2-5, with D possibly being TRBD2 (5 bases). The CDR3 length is 13 residues. The V end was cut by 0 bases, the J end by 4 bases, with 6 bases between. Germline lookup yields CDR1 SGHAT and CDR2 FQNNGV. The CDR3 spells CASSLDRGETQYF. The DNA of the CDR3 is TGTGCCAGCAGCTTAGATCGGGGAGAGACCCAGTACTTC.

The chain has TRBV19 and TRBJ1-1, with D perhaps TRBD1 (5 bases). In germline, CDR1 is LNHDA, CDR2 SQIVND (reference sequence). The CDR3 has 16 residues. Trimming removed 4 bases from V and 0 bases from J, with 15 bases in between. For the CDR3, the DNA is TGTGCCAGTAGTACGGCAGGGCGGAAGATGAACACTGAAGCTTTCTTT. Amino acid sequence: CASSTAGRKMNTEAFF.

The genes are TRBV18 and TRBJ2-7; D tentatively fits TRBD1 or TRBD2 (6 bases each). The CDR3 extends over 14 amino acids. Germline-derived CDR1 and CDR2 are KGHSH and LQKENI. V dropped 4 bases and J dropped 2 bases, with 12 bases sitting between them. DNA for the CDR3: TGTGCCAGCTCACGGTCGGGGGACACCTACGAGCAGTACTTC. It translates to CASSRSGDTYEQYF.

Here the CDR3 reads CASSSLGTDTQYF. The CDR3 DNA reads TGTGCCAGCAGCTCCCTAGGCACAGATACGCAGTATTTT. The gene calls are TRBV7-3 and TRBJ2-3; D gene uncertain. V lost 4 bases and J 1 base, leaving 6 bases between the germline ends. The CDR3 consists of 13 residues. CDR1 SGHTA and CDR2 FQGTGA come from the germline V gene.

The chain couples TRBV7-2 to TRBJ2-7; TRBD1 matches 10 bases. Germline-derived CDR1 and CDR2 are SGHTA and FQGNSA. The CDR3 loop spans 16 amino acids. After removal of 5 bases from V and 1 base from J, the junction contained 8 bases not matched to a gene. CDR3 DNA sequence: TGTGCCAGCAGCGGACGCCGGGACAGGGGTTCCTACGAGCAGTACTTC. It is translated as CASSGRRDRGSYEQYF.

The chain employs TRBV28 and TRBJ1-3; no firm D call. The CDR3 length is 16 residues. V gave up 4 bases and J gave up 0 bases, with 13 bases separating them. Germline V gives CDR1 MDHEN, CDR2 SYDVKM. Here the CDR3 DNA reads TGTGCCAGCAGTTCAGAAGGGAGAGACTCTGGAAACACCATATATTTT. As protein: CASSSEGRDSGNTIYF.

This chain connects TRBV24-1 to TRBJ2-7, with no clear D. The CDR3 is 14 amino acids. Germline CDR1 reads KGHDR; CDR2 reads SFDVKD. Deletions cut 1 base from V and 2 bases from J, with 8 bases between. The CDR3 loop reads CATSDFRPPYEQYF. CDR3 in DNA: TGTGCCACCAGTGATTTCCGGCCGCCCTACGAGCAGTACTTC.

The J gene is TRBJ2-5, the V gene TRBV5-1; D perhaps matches TRBD1 (5 bases). CDR3 length: 15 residues. V was clipped by 6 bases and J by 2 bases, with 17 bases between them. Germline CDR1 is SGHRS and CDR2 is YFSETQ. The CDR3 loop is CASKSSTERQETQYF. DNA for the CDR3: TGCGCCAGCAAATCTTCGACAGAAAGACAAGAGACCCAGTACTTC.

The table lists this clone with a few counts. The genes are TRBV2 and TRBJ2-7; D is possibly TRBD2 (5 bases). This CDR3 is 14 amino acids long. Trimming removed 7 bases from V and 0 bases from J, with 13 bases in between. Germline V gene lookup returns CDR1 SNHLY and CDR2 FYNNEI. CDR3 sequence reads: CASTLDSHSYEQYF. The CDR3 DNA sequence: TGTGCCAGCACTTTGGACTCTCACTCCTACGAGCAGTACTTC.

This sequence joins TRBV6-5 and TRBJ2-5; perhaps TRBD1 as D (5 bases). Germline V CDR1 and CDR2: MNHEY, SVGAGI. This CDR3 spans 13 amino acids. V was clipped by 7 bases and J by 2 bases, with 11 bases between them. CDR3 amino acids: CASIRALQETQYF. For the CDR3, the DNA is TGTGCCAGCATCAGGGCCCTTCAAGAGACCCAGTACTTC.

The rearrangement joins TRBV28 to TRBJ2-1; D uncertain. Deletions cut 2 bases from V and 12 bases from J, with 17 bases between. CDR1 is MDHEN and CDR2 is SYDVKM in the germline V gene. The CDR3 totals 14 residues. The CDR3 bases are TGTGCCAGCAGTTTAATGGCGGCACAATGGAGGCAGTTCTTC. It codes for CASSLMAAQWRQFF.

The chain employs TRBV11-3 and TRBJ2-1; D remains unclear. The germline CDR1 and CDR2 sequences are SGHNT and YENEEA. This CDR3 region has 13 residues. The V gene lost 0 bases and the J gene lost 6 bases, with 6 bases spanning the gap. The CDR3 sequence is CASSLEVSNEQFF. CDR3 DNA sequence: TGTGCCAGCAGCTTAGAGGTCAGCAATGAGCAGTTCTTC.

The chain couples TRBV5-1 to TRBJ2-2, with 7 bases matching TRBD1. CDR1 SGHRS and CDR2 YFSETQ come from the germline V gene. J lost 5 bases, V lost 4 bases, and 8 bases had no gene match. This CDR3 has 15 amino acids. This chain's CDR3 is CASSPRDSWTGELFF. CDR3 DNA sequence: TGCGCCAGCAGCCCCCGGGACAGCTGGACCGGGGAGCTGTTTTTT.